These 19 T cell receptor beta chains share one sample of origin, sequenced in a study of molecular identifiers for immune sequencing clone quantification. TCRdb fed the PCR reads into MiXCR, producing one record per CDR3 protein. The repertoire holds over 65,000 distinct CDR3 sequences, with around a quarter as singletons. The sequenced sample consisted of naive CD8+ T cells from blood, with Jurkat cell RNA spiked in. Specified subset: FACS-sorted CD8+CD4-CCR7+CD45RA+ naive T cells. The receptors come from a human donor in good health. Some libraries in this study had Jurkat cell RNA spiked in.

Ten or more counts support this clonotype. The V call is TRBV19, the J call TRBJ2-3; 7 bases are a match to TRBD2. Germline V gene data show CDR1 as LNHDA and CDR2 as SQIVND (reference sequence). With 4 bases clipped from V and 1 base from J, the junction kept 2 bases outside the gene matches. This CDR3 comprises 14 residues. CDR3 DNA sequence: TGTGCCAGTAGTAGCGGGGGAGGCACAGATACGCAGTATTTT. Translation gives CASSSGGGTDTQYF.

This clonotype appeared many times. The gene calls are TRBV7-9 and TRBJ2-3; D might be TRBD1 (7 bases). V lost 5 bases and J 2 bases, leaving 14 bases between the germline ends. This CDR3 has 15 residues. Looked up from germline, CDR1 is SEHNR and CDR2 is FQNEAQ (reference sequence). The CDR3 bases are TGTGCCAGCAGCCCAGGGGGGACCTACACAGATACGCAGTATTTT. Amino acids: CASSPGGTYTDTQYF. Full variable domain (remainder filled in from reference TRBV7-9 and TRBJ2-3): DTGVSQNPRHKITKRGQNVTFRCDPISEHNRLYWYRQTLGQGPEFLTYFQNEAQLEKSRLLSDRFSAERPKGSFSTLEIQRTEQGDSAMYLCASSPGGTYTDTQYFGPGTRLTVL.

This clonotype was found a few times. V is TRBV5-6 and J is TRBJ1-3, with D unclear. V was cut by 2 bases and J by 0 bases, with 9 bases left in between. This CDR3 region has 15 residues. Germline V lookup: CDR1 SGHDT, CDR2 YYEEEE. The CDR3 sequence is CASSLSPNSGNTIYF. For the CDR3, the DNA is TGTGCCAGCAGCTTATCTCCAAACTCTGGAAACACCATATATTTT.

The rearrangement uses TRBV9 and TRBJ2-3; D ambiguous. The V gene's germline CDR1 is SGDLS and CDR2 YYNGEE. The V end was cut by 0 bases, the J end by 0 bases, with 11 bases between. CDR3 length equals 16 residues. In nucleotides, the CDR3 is TGTGCCAGCAGCGTAGCTGTACTTTCTAGCACAGATACGCAGTATTTT. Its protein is CASSVAVLSSTDTQYF.

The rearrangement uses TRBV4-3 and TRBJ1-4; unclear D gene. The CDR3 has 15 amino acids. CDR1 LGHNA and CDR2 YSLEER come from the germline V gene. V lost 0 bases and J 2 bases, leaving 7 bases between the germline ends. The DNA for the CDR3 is TGCGCCAGCAGCCAAGAGAGACCGACTAATGAAAAACTGTTTTTT. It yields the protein CASSQERPTNEKLFF.

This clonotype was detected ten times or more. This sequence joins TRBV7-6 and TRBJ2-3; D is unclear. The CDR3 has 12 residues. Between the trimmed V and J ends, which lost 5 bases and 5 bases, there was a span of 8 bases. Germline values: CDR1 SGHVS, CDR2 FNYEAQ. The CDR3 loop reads CASSAHVDTQYF. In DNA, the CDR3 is TGTGCCAGCAGCGCCCATGTAGATACGCAGTATTTT.

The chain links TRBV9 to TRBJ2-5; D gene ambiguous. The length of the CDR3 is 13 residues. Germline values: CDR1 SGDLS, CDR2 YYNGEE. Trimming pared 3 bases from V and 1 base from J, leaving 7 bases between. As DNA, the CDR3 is TGTGCCAGCAGCGGTCCGGTCCAAGAGACCCAGTACTTC. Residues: CASSGPVQETQYF.

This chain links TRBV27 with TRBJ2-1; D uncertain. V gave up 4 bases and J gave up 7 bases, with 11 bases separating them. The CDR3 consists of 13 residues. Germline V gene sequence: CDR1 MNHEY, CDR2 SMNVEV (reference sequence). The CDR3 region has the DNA TGTGCCAGCAGTTCCCCGTGGGGTAATGAGCAGTTCTTC. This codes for CASSSPWGNEQFF.

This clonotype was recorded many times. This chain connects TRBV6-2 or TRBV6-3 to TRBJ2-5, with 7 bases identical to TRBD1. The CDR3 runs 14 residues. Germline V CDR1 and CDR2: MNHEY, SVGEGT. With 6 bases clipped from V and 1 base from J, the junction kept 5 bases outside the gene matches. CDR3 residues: CASRRDRVQETQYF. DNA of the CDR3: TGTGCCAGCAGACGAGACAGGGTCCAAGAGACCCAGTACTTC.

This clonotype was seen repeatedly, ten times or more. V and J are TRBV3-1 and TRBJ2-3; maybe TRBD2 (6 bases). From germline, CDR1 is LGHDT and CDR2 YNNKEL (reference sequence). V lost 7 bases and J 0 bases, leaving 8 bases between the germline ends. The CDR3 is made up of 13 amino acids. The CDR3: CASTGGSTDTQYF. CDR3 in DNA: TGTGCCAGCACCGGGGGAAGCACAGATACGCAGTATTTT.

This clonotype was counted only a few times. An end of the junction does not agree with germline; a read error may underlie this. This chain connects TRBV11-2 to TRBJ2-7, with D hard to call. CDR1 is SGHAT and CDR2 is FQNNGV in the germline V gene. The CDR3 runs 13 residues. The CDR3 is CASSPTDNPVLDF. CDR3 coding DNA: TGTGCCAGCAGCCCAACCGATAATCCGGTCTTGGACTTC.

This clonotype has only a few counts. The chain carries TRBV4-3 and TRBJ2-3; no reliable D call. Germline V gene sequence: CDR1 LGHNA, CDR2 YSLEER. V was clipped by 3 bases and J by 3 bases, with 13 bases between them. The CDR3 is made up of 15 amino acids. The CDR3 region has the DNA TGCGCCAGCAGCCAGGGGATAGTGTTGACAGATACGCAGTATTTT. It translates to CASSQGIVLTDTQYF.

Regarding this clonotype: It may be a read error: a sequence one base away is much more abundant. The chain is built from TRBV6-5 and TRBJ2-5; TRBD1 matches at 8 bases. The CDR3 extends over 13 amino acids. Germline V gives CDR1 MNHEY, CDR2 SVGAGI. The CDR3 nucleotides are TGTGTCAGCACCTCAGGGGGCGAAGAGACCCAGTACTTC. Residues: CVSTSGGEETQYF.

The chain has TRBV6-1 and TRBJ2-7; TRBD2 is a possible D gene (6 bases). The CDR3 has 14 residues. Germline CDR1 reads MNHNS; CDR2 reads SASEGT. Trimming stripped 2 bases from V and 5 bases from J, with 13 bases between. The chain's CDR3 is CASSETREFDEQYF. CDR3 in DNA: TGTGCCAGCAGTGAAACCCGGGAGTTCGACGAGCAGTACTTC.

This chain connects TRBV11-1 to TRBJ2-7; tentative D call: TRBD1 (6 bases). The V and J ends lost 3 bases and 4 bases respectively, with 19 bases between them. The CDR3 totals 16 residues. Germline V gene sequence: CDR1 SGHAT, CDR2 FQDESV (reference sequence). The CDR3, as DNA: TGTGCCAGCAGCTTTTCGAACGACAGGCCATCTTACGAGCAGTACTTC. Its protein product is CASSFSNDRPSYEQYF.

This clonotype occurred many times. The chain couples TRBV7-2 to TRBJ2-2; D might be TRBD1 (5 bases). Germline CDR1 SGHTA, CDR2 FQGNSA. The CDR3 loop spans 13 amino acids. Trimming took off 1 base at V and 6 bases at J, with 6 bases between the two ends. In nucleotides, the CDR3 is TGTGCCAGCAGCTTAGAAGGGGCCGGGGAGCTGTTTTTT. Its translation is CASSLEGAGELFF.

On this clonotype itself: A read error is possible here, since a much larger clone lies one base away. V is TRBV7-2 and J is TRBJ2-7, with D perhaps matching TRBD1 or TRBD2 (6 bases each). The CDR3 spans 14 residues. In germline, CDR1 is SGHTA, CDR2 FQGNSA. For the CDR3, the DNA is TGTGCCAGCAGCTTGGGGGGCGACTCCTACGAGCAGAACTTC. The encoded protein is CASSLGGDSYEQNF.

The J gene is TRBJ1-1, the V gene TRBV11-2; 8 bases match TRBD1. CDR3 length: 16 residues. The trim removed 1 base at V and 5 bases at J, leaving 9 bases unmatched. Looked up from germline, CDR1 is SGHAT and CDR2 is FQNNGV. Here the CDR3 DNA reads TGTGCCAGCAGCTTAGCAGTCAGGGGGCGCGGGACTGAAGCTTTCTTT. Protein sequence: CASSLAVRGRGTEAFF.

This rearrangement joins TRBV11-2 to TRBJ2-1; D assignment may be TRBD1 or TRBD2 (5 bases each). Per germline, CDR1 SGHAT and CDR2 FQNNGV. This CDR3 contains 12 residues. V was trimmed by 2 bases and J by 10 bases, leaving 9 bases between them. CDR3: CASSLWDEEQFF. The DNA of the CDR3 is TGTGCCAGCAGCTTATGGGACGAAGAGCAGTTCTTC.